These 8 T cell receptor beta chains came from one sample sequenced in a study of T-cell reconstitution after alpha-beta-depleted transplantation in children. Unique molecular identifiers tagged the TCRbeta library. From the PCR reads, TCRdb called clonotypes with MiXCR, one entry per CDR3 protein. The profile shows just over 200,000 distinct CDR3 sequences, around 7.7% of them singletons. Specimen: PBMCs, mostly from graft donor cells, collected 360 days after TCRalphabeta/CD19-depleted stem cell transplant. The receptors shown here come from a male patient between 2 and 10 years old who had a stem cell transplant for acute myeloid leukemia, so the T cells may come from the graft donor.

The V call is TRBV24-1, the J call TRBJ2-3, with D possibly being TRBD2 (6 bases). Germline CDR1 and CDR2: KGHDR and SFDVKD. Trimming removed 4 bases at V and 0 bases at J, with 13 bases between. The CDR3 has 16 residues. CDR3 DNA: TGTGCCACCAGTGACCCCGGACGGGAGAGCACAGATACGCAGTATTTT. This gives the protein CATSDPGRESTDTQYF.

This clonotype occurred many times. The chain combines TRBV20-1 with TRBJ2-7; D gene ambiguous. The germline V gene has CDR1 DFQATT and CDR2 SNEGSKA (reference sequence). V was trimmed by 3 bases and J by 0 bases, leaving 24 bases between them. CDR3 size: 18 residues. The CDR3 sequence is CSASKTIYGDILSYEQYF. The CDR3, as DNA: TGCAGTGCTAGTAAGACGATCTATGGCGACATCCTCTCCTACGAGCAGTACTTC.

In this sample, this clonotype turned up many times. This CDR3 is CSARVTGNNSPLHF. CDR3 bases: TGCAGTGCTAGAGTCACCGGGAATAATTCACCCCTCCACTTT. The chain employs TRBV20-1 and TRBJ1-6, with D hard to call. V shed 1 base and J shed 5 bases, with 9 bases lying between them. Germline V gene lookup returns CDR1 DFQATT and CDR2 SNEGSKA (reference sequence). This CDR3 is 14 amino acids long.

This clonotype has more than one count but fewer than ten. This chain uses TRBV12-3 or TRBV12-4 with TRBJ2-6; D remains unclear. V was trimmed by 8 bases and J by 0 bases, leaving 5 bases between them. The CDR3 spans 13 residues. This CDR3 reads CASGYSGANVLTF. In nucleotides, the CDR3 is TGTGCCAGCGGGTACTCTGGGGCCAACGTCCTGACTTTC.

This chain joins TRBV29-1 and TRBJ2-6; D gene unclear. The V gene's germline CDR1 is SQVTM and CDR2 ANQGSEA. The CDR3 has 14 residues. Trimming removed 4 bases at V and 5 bases at J, with 12 bases between. The CDR3 region is CSVVEDLWANVLTF. CDR3 in DNA: TGCAGCGTTGTAGAGGACCTCTGGGCCAACGTCCTGACTTTC. Using reference TRBV29-1 and TRBJ2-6 for the parts outside the CDR3, the full variable domain is SAVISQKPSRDICQRGTSLTIQCQVDSQVTMMFWYRQQPGQSLTLIATANQGSEATYESGFVIDKFPISRPNLTFSTLTVSNMSPEDSSIYLCSVVEDLWANVLTFGAGSRLTVL.

Ten or more counts support this clonotype. This chain joins TRBV20-1 and TRBJ1-4; 7 bases align to TRBD1. Losses at the gene ends were 4 bases for V and 5 bases for J; bases not matched to a gene: 4. CDR1 is DFQATT, CDR2 SNEGSKA, per germline (reference sequence). The CDR3 consists of 13 residues. CDR3 loop: CSATGTANEKLFF. In DNA form, the CDR3 reads TGCAGTGCTACCGGGACAGCAAATGAAAAACTGTTTTTT.

The chain is built from TRBV2 and TRBJ2-3, with D possibly being TRBD2 (6 bases). CDR3 size: 15 residues. Germline CDR1 SNHLY, CDR2 FYNNEI. The V and J ends lost 3 bases and 1 base respectively, with 11 bases between them. The CDR3 nucleotides read TGTGCCAGCAGTGAGAATAGCGGAGGCACAGATACGCAGTATTTT. Translating it yields CASSENSGGTDTQYF.

In this sample, this clonotype turned up many times. This chain uses TRBV5-1 with TRBJ2-2, with D perhaps matching TRBD1 (6 bases). Germline CDR1 and CDR2: SGHRS and YFSETQ. The CDR3 totals 16 residues. Trimming cost V 7 bases and J 6 bases, with 22 bases left between them. The DNA for the CDR3 is TGCGCCAGCGCCCAGGGGCAAGGGAGAAATGCCGGGGAGCTGTTTTTT. Its translation is CASAQGQGRNAGELFF. The variable domain in full, with the rest retrieved from reference TRBV5-1 and TRBJ2-2, is KAGVTQTPRYLIKTRGQQVTLSCSPISGHRSVSWYQQTPGQGLQFLFEYFSETQRNKGNFPGRFSGRQFSNSRSEMNVSTLELGDSALYLCASAQGQGRNAGELFFGEGSRLTVL.